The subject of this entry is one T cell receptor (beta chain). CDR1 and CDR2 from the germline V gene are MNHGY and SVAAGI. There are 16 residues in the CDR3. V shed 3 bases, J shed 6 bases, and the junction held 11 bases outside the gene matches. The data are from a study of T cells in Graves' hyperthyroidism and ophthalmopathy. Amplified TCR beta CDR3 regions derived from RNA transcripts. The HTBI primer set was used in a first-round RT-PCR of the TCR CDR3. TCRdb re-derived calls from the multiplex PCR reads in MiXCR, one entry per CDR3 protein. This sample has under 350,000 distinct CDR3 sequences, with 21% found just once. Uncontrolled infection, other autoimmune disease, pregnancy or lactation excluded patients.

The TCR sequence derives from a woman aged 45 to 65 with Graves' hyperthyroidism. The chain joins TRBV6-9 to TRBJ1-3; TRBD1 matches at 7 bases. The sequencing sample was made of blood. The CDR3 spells CASSYPRGRGANTIYF. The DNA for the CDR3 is TGTGCCAGCAGTTACCCTAGGGGCAGGGGGGCAAACACCATATATTTT.